This T cell receptor (beta chain) was sequenced in a study of blood T cell repertoires in COVID-19. On the study more broadly: The origin of the acute and convalescent COVID-19 samples was the United States, Italy and Spain. PBMCs, B-cell-depleted T cells, or T cells provided the cDNA or gDNA that made up the material.

Germline V gene lookup returns CDR1 SGHTS and CDR2 YDEGEE. There are 15 residues in the CDR3. Between the trimmed V and J ends, which lost 0 bases and 6 bases, there was a span of 12 bases. The table came from immunoSEQ multiplex PCR; TCRdb's copy has only in-frame clones and leaves some out. The table shows approximately 96,000 clones, with approximately 90% occurring only once. The origin of this receptor is a man aged 55 to 69 with acute or convalescent COVID-19. The sequenced sample was peripheral blood. The chain recombines TRBV5-8 with TRBJ1-4; D remains unclear. As DNA, the CDR3 is TGTGCCAGCAGCTTGGGCGGACTTCGAGATGAAAAACTGTTTTTT. This gives the protein CASSLGGLRDEKLFF.